The sample holds a few counts of the clone carrying this T cell receptor beta chain. As yet, its antigen is unknown. The authors ran a second PCR of about 6 to 12 cycles using a sample-barcoded 5' primer and a J-beta primer mix. TCRdb analysed the 5' RACE reads with MiXCR anew, one entry per CDR3 protein. Of 1 million to 1.2 million distinct CDR3 sequences in the sample, more than 30% were seen once. This specimen comes from a study of blood T cells in healthy people across ages. Overall study results and limits: In long-lived donors, naive CD4+ cell counts and diversity exceeded those of aged donors.

The V gene's germline CDR1 is SGHAT and CDR2 FQNNGV. This CDR3 region has 18 residues. The V end lost 0 bases, the J end lost 0 bases, and 14 bases lay between the germline ends. The sample taken for sequencing was blood. J is TRBJ1-4 and V is TRBV11-2; D gene uncertain. This clonotype originated in a man aged 18 to 30 in good health. Here the CDR3 reads CASSLDTGTGATNEKLFF. CDR3 DNA: TGTGCCAGCAGCTTAGATACGGGAACCGGAGCAACTAATGAAAAACTGTTTTTT. The entire variable domain, with the rest obtained from reference TRBV11-2 and TRBJ1-4, is as follows: EAGVAQSPRYKIIEKRQSVAFWCNPISGHATLYWYQQILGQGPKLLIQFQNNGVVDDSQLPKDRFSAERLKGVDSTLKIQPAKLEDSAVYLCASSLDTGTGATNEKLFFGSGTQLSVL.